This paragraph covers one TCR beta chain sequence. This sample was included in a study of lymphopenia after photon versus proton radiotherapy. TCRdb keeps only in-frame clones here, not all; method: immunoSEQ multiplex PCR. The sample lists some 170,000 clones, roughly nine tenths seen once, with 4% to 5% in the top ten. CDR1 is LNHNV and CDR2 is YYDKDF in the germline V gene (reference sequence). The germline V and J ends were trimmed by 0 bases and 2 bases, with 7 bases remaining between them. The CDR3 totals 14 residues. This TCR derives from a man aged 50 or older with gastric cancer. The sample here was peripheral blood, taken from a patient treated with photon-based radiotherapy. The chain is built from TRBV15 and TRBJ1-1, with D unresolved. CDR3 sequence: CATSRDWGNTEAFF. The CDR3, as DNA: TGTGCCACCAGCAGAGATTGGGGTAACACTGAAGCTTTCTTT.